This TCR beta chain was profiled in a study of T cells in Graves' hyperthyroidism and ophthalmopathy. At the level of the study: Peripheral blood collection took place at initial diagnosis, before any treatment.

The CDR3 regions of TCR beta were amplified from RNA transcripts. First-round RT-PCR of the TCR CDR3 relied on the HTBI primer set. Each CDR3 protein gets one entry after TCRdb re-called the multiplex PCR reads with MiXCR. The sample lists nearly 600,000 distinct CDR3 sequences; around 14% were seen once. This clonotype was recorded many times. This TCR was sampled from a woman under 30 with Graves' ophthalmopathy. The sample taken for sequencing was blood.

CDR3 coding DNA: TGTGCCAGCAGCCCCGGGACAGCGAGCTATGGCTACACCTTC. It yields the protein CASSPGTASYGYTF. The chain joins TRBV28 to TRBJ1-2; 7 bases are a match to TRBD1. The ends lost 6 bases at V and 4 bases at J; junction bases unmatched: 8. Germline V gives CDR1 MDHEN, CDR2 SYDVKM. This CDR3 contains 14 residues.